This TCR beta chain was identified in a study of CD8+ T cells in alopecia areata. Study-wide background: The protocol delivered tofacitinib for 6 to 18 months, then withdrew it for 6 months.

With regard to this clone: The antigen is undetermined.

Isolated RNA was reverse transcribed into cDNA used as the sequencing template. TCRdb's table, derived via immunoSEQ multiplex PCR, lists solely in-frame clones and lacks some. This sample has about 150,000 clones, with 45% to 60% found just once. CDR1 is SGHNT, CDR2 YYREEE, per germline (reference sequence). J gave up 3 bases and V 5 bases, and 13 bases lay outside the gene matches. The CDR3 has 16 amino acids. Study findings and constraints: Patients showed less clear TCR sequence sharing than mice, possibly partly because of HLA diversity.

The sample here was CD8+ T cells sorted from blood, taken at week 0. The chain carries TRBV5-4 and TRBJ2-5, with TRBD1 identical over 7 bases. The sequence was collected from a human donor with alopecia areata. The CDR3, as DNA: TGTGCCAGCAGTTTACCCGGGACAGAAGAAGAAGAGACCCAGTACTTC. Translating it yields CASSLPGTEEEETQYF.